Sequencing of this T cell receptor (beta chain) was carried out in a study of cytomegalovirus exposure and HLA in healthy donors (dated by TCRdb to 2016 to 2017). Background on the whole study: According to an earlier analysis of several hundred of the donors, about 179 million T cells yielded 120 million or so unique TCR beta sequences and more than 250 Gb of sequence data. All discovery cohort repertoires had been generated using a single sequencing platform. To predict cytomegalovirus infection status, the study combined high-throughput TCR immunosequencing, statistical association of individual TCRs with disease status, and machine learning. Using immunosequencing, the study profiled T cell repertoires from around 670 subjects and related those repertoires to cytomegalovirus serostatus. An earlier analysis of approximately 500 of the donors applied high-throughput TCR beta sequencing to assess whether each TCR beta V gene segment acted as functional or pseudogenic. Several DR-DQ haplotypes were handled as single units for association and clustering because linkage in the cohort was strong. Alongside the repertoire data, information on donor age, sex, ethnicity and CMV serostatus was compiled. About 300 gigabases of sequencing data and tens of millions of unique TCR sequences made up an early release that covered 500 to 700 HLA-typed donors. Among the approximately 400 genotyped donors, around 81% belonged to the genetic ancestry cluster associated with self-reported Caucasian donors. Along with the roughly 670-subject first cohort, a separate validation cohort of about 110 different subjects was used. A later analysis re-examined previously published TCR beta repertoires from more than 600 donors and added high-resolution HLA genotyping to investigate patterns of TCR occurrence. Rather than using new phenotypic data, the later analysis identified candidate immune exposures from TCR beta sequences and from how often those sequences occurred across donors. The study was designed to test whether signatures of past pathogen exposure could be identified by cataloging public T cell receptors. Genome-wide SNP genotypes for about 65% of the 666 donors were used in a later genetic analysis, which treated that subset as a discovery cohort. Across under 500 genotyped donors of the cohort, an average of approximately 240,000 unique TCR beta nucleotide sequences per donor were sequenced, and roughly 17% of those sequences were non-productive. The number of typed donors differed by locus: roughly 629-640 for A, B, C, DRB1 and DQB1; some 500 for DQA1; around 580 for DPA1; and roughly 450 for DPB1. Both class I and class II loci were covered by HLA typing, at four-digit resolution. The paper as a whole reports these results and caveats: At a false discovery rate of 0.05, a later analysis linked roughly 17,000 TCR beta sequences to specific HLA alleles. In a later analysis, HLA-associated TCR beta chains showed more clonal expansion and lower generation probabilities than non-associated chains that were equally common. Assigning TCR associations to individual alleles was difficult when HLA alleles, especially DR and DQ, strongly co-occurred. Linkage disequilibrium might explain the correlated functional status among segregating V segments, but an unknown experimental factor could not be excluded. Compared with the roughly 670-donor mean, donors in an Asian-associated ancestry cluster had fewer N-insertions in productive TCRs, according to a later genetic analysis. Because the 87-base-pair reads could not distinguish some IMGT-functional V segments, including TRBV6-2 and TRBV6-3, those segments were excluded. A later genetic analysis associated a missense DCLRE1C variant with V-gene and J-gene trimming of TCR beta chains, and an independent cohort replicated the association. The authors suggested that the approach could potentially be generalized to other disease states and immunological phenotypes. Because counts were too low, 15 to 20 rarely observed V segments, including chromosome 9 orphons, were excluded from the earlier analysis of roughly 580 of the donors. While some public TCRs were present in many individuals, most TCR sequences turned up only very rarely across donors. Several of the top co-occurrence clusters appeared to be linked to parvovirus B19, influenza, CMV and Epstein-Barr virus, according to a later analysis. The study gave a list of about 170 TCR beta chains associated with cytomegalovirus. Three of the identified cytomegalovirus-associated TCR beta chains were confirmed in vitro to be specific for cytomegalovirus antigens. Immune exposure information for the cohort was limited to CMV serostatus. A later analysis found that TCR association rates varied across HLA loci, with DRB1 alleles showing the most associated TCRs and HLA-C alleles the fewest. In both the original and validation cohorts, the classifier was reported to diagnose cytomegalovirus status with high specificity and sensitivity. According to a later analysis, most CMV-associated TCR beta chains appeared to be HLA-restricted, and the HLA associations seemed to be driven largely by CMV exposure. Sequencing depth was assumed to be roughly uniform across donors in the presence/absence analyses, though that assumption may not hold. In an earlier analysis of under 600 of the donors, most TCR beta V segments were observed in productive rearrangements about 90% or about 30% of the time, broadly matching IMGT annotations. A further reported finding was that TCR beta sequences accurately predicted the HLA-A and HLA-B alleles for most subjects in the first cohort. A cluster of highly shared sequence variants was judged likely to represent a technical artifact of the sequencing pipeline. The cohort was sequenced for TCR beta chains only, and without alpha or paired-chain data the features that could be detected were limited. Because HLA typing was unavailable for some donors at each locus, only the typed subset was used in association tests.

About this clone itself: No cognate antigen has been identified for it. In this CDR3 the conserved last residue, phenylalanine or tryptophan, is missing, so a read error is likely.

Receptors were amplified or captured by the immunoSEQ multiplex PCR assay. For the multiplex PCR, a mixture combining 60 forward primers for TCR Vbeta segments and 13 reverse primers for TCR Jbeta segments was used. The CDR3 region of rearranged TCR beta genes was amplified from genomic DNA by a multiplex PCR assay. The amplified TCR beta libraries were sequenced on the Illumina HiSeq System as 87-base-pair reads. The study's own analysis went as follows. A later analysis counted about 80 million unique TCR beta chains across the 690 or so repertoires, and roughly 9.9 million of these chains were shared by at least two donors. A nearest-neighbor algorithm error-corrected the raw reads and collapsed the reads into unique sequences, merging closely related sequences to remove PCR and sequencing errors. CDR3 sequences were aligned to IMGT reference sequences to assign V, D and J gene segments. For a sequence to be retained, at least a six-nucleotide match to both a V gene segment and a J gene segment was required. A rearrangement was called productive if the CDR3 had no stop codons and remained in frame with V and J, and every other rearrangement was called non-productive. CDR3 was defined according to IMGT convention as the region running from the second conserved V-encoded cysteine to the conserved J-encoded phenylalanine. The earlier analysis of about 640 of the donors excluded any sequence lacking an unambiguous match to a single V gene segment. In an earlier analysis of approximately 500 of the donors, a V segment was called functional when productive rearrangements were above 56.7%, and segregating when the standard deviation between donors exceeded 5%. A statistical classification framework was built for diagnosing cytomegalovirus status from the catalog of TCR beta chain sequences. In a later analysis, TCR nucleotide sequences were compared against IMGT/GENE-DB human TR gene sequences so that V and J genes could be assigned. Using the TCRdist pipeline, a later analysis assigned CDR3 sequences along with most-parsimonious VDJ recombination scenarios. In a later analysis, each TCR beta chain was defined by its CDR3 amino acid sequence together with its V-gene family, and reads without a unique V-gene family were excluded. A later analysis removed 500 to 650 highly shared, low-generation-probability nucleotide sequences to deal with suspected cross-contamination and a sequencing artifact. For each public chain, a later analysis derived a clonal expansion index from normalized ranks of inferred template counts within each repertoire. In a later analysis, generation probabilities were computed using a VDJ recombination model fitted to out-of-frame rearrangements, and the results were checked against IGoR. A later analysis scored TCR-TCR, TCR-HLA and TCR-CMV co-occurrence with hypergeometric tests, applying a repertoire-size bias correction to TCR pairs. A later analysis estimated false discovery rates by permuting HLA or CMV assignments 20 times. In a later analysis, co-occurring TCRs were grouped using DBSCAN, and TCRdist sequence similarity was added for clustering within HLA-allele-positive subsets. Repertoires with fewer than 30,000 or more than 120,000 public chains were left out of co-occurrence clustering, as were about five repertoires with anomalous nucleotide sharing. In its TCRdb copy, this immuneACCESS table keeps in-frame sequences only and misses some clones. Where compared with another copy, unresolved V genes explain less than half of these, and the others have no known cause. The D gene and trimming were derived from the DNA, and the V and J assignments and clone size from that table. The sample profile shows roughly 100,000 clones; less than 85% of them were found once. The ten largest make up more than 3% of the sample.

The cohort comprised under 700 healthy bone marrow donors. Cohort members were all nominally healthy when sampled, although unrecorded immune exposures were likely present. The donor was CMV seronegative and was included in the group of about 350 seronegative cohort members. A peripheral blood sample was collected from each donor, and TCR beta sequencing was performed on peripheral blood mononuclear cells. Genomic DNA extraction from the blood cell samples was performed with the Qiagen DNeasy Blood Extraction Kit. The V end loses 6 bases and the J end loses 4 bases, and a stretch of 12 bases separates them. Both ends counted, the CDR3 spans 12 residues. The kept DNA is CDR3 alone, 36 bases in frame from the first base. The CDR1 and CDR2 encoded by the germline V gene are SQVTM and ANQGSEA.

The sequence is built from TRBV29-1 and TRBJ1-2; the D gene is possibly TRBD1, with 6 bases matching. The TCR originated in a man aged 55-75 years in good health and CMV-seronegative. The sequencing sample was made of PBMCs. CDR3 reads: CSVGTRSYGYTS. The DNA sequence is TGCAGCGTGGGGACACGCAGCTATGGCTACACCTCC.